These 20 T cell receptor beta chains were all obtained from the same sample, sequenced in a study of identical twins. One entry per CDR3 protein, called by TCRdb with MiXCR from the 5' RACE reads. The sample holds approximately 1.8 million distinct CDR3 sequences, 25% to 35% seen once. The material sequenced was cord blood. The receptors originated from a newborn girl in good health.

V usage is TRBV4-2 and J usage is TRBJ2-4; D may be TRBD1 (6 bases). The ends were cut back, 0 bases at V and 1 base at J, with 7 bases in the middle. Per germline, CDR1 LGHNA and CDR2 YNFKEQ. This CDR3 is built from 15 residues. CDR3 nucleotide sequence: TGTGCCAGCAGCCAAGATACAGGGGCCAAAAACATTCAGTACTTC. Its translation: CASSQDTGAKNIQYF.

The chain uses TRBV11-2 and TRBJ2-3, with unresolved D. Germline CDR1 SGHAT, CDR2 FQNNGV. CDR3 length: 19 residues. V gave up 3 bases and J gave up 0 bases, with 22 bases separating them. CDR3 in amino acids: CASSFRPPHTVASTDTQYF. For the CDR3, the DNA is TGTGCCAGCAGCTTCCGACCTCCACACACAGTAGCTAGCACAGATACGCAGTATTTT.

This chain connects TRBV3-1 to TRBJ2-1, with 9 bases identical to TRBD2. Germline V gene data show CDR1 as LGHDT and CDR2 as YNNKEL (reference sequence). V gave up 3 bases and J gave up 10 bases; unmatched junction bases: 10. The CDR3 has 15 amino acids. CDR3 sequence reads: CASSHRTSVFNEQFF. CDR3 DNA: TGTGCCAGCAGCCATAGGACTAGCGTGTTCAACGAGCAGTTCTTC.

In nucleotides, the CDR3 is TGTGCCAGCAGCCAAGATCTATACACCGGGGAGCTGTTTTTT. This gives the protein CASSQDLYTGELFF. V usage is TRBV3-1 and J usage is TRBJ2-2, with D unresolved. This CDR3 is 14 amino acids long. V was trimmed by 0 bases and J by 3 bases, leaving 5 bases between them. Per germline, CDR1 LGHDT and CDR2 YNNKEL (reference sequence). The whole variable domain, remainder taken from reference TRBV3-1 and TRBJ2-2, is DTAVSQTPKYLVTQMGNDKSIKCEQNLGHDTMYWYKQDSKKFLKIMFSYNNKELIINETVPNRFSPKSPDKAHLNLHINSLELGDSAVYFCASSQDLYTGELFFGEGSRLTVL.

The chain uses TRBV7-2 and TRBJ2-7, with TRBD2 as a possible D gene (6 bases). Trimming cost V 5 bases and J 2 bases, with 19 bases left between them. Germline V gives CDR1 SGHTA, CDR2 FQGNSA. The CDR3 consists of 16 residues. CDR3 coding DNA: TGTGCCAGCAGCAGTTACCGGGACTTACCTCCCTACGAGCAGTACTTC. Its translation is CASSSYRDLPPYEQYF.

The gene calls are TRBV20-1 and TRBJ2-3, with 7 positions matching TRBD2. Germline lookup yields CDR1 DFQATT and CDR2 SNEGSKA (reference sequence). This CDR3 contains 13 residues. The CDR3 here is CSGGRGGTDTQYF. Written as DNA, the CDR3 is TGCAGCGGCGGGAGAGGAGGCACAGATACGCAGTATTTT.

V is TRBV6-1 and J is TRBJ2-3; weak D call: TRBD2 (6 bases). The V and J ends lost 4 bases and 0 bases respectively, with 17 bases between them. The CDR3 sequence is 17 residues long. Germline lookup yields CDR1 MNHNS and CDR2 SASEGT. The CDR3 loop is CASSGGLAISSTDTQYF. CDR3 in DNA: TGTGCCAGCAGTGGAGGTCTAGCGATTTCCAGCACAGATACGCAGTATTTT.

With respect to this clonotype: A junction boundary mismatches the germline segment, possibly from a read error. The chain couples TRBV20-1 to TRBJ1-1; 7 bases are a match to TRBD1. Germline V gene data show CDR1 as DFQATT and CDR2 as SNEGSKA (reference sequence). This CDR3 spans 14 amino acids. CDR3 nucleotide sequence: TGCAGTGCCAACAGGGCTCACAGGGGAACTGATGCTTTCTTT. Protein product: CSANRAHRGTDAFF.

A remark on this clonotype: This may stem from a read error, because a much larger clone lies one nucleotide away. The J gene is TRBJ2-3, the V gene TRBV2; a weak D match, TRBD1 (5 bases). Germline V CDR1 and CDR2: SNHLY, FYNNEI. This CDR3 has 14 amino acids. Trimming took off 5 bases at V and 1 base at J, with 10 bases between the two ends. CDR3 protein: CASSWARGTDTQYF. The DNA of the CDR3 is TGTGCCAGCAGTTGGGCCAGGGGCACAGATACGCAGTATTTT.

The chain is built from TRBV20-1 and TRBJ1-2; no definite D call. Trimming removed 2 bases from V and 4 bases from J, with 17 bases in between. The CDR3 is made up of 15 amino acids. The germline V gene encodes CDR1 DFQATT and CDR2 SNEGSKA (reference sequence). The CDR3 DNA is TGCAGTGCTAGACGCACCGTTGGACTGCTCTATGGCTACACCTTC. As protein: CSARRTVGLLYGYTF.

The V and J genes are TRBV6-5 and TRBJ2-7; D gene unclear. The V gene lost 0 bases and the J gene lost 6 bases, with 12 bases spanning the gap. This CDR3 region has 14 residues. The germline V gene has CDR1 MNHEY and CDR2 SVGAGI. The CDR3 reads CASSYSAPTGEQYF. The CDR3 nucleotides read TGTGCCAGCAGTTACTCCGCACCTACTGGCGAGCAGTACTTC.

The chain carries TRBV29-1 and TRBJ2-2, with D tentatively TRBD1 or TRBD2 (5 bases each). The CDR3 contains 14 residues. Germline values: CDR1 SQVTM, CDR2 ANQGSEA. Trimming took off 4 bases at V and 5 bases at J, with 14 bases between the two ends. CDR3 nucleotides: TGCAGCGTTGCCAGAGGGACGGATACCGGGGAGCTGTTTTTT. This translates into CSVARGTDTGELFF.

This clonotype was detected a few times. The V gene is TRBV7-9, the J gene TRBJ2-3, with TRBD2 matching over 9 bases. The trim removed 0 bases at V and 1 base at J, leaving 5 bases unmatched. The CDR3 length is 17 residues. Germline CDR1 SEHNR, CDR2 FQNEAQ (reference sequence). The CDR3 loop reads CASSLAAVAGGTDTQYF. The CDR3 region has the DNA TGTGCCAGCAGCTTAGCGGCTGTAGCGGGGGGCACAGATACGCAGTATTTT.

This clonotype was seen more than once but under ten times. V usage is TRBV28 and J usage is TRBJ1-5; 10 nucleotides match TRBD1. Germline CDR1 is MDHEN and CDR2 is SYDVKM. This CDR3 region has 16 residues. Trimming cost V 4 bases and J 2 bases; bases outside gene matches: 5. CDR3 in amino acids: CASSSLGTGGNQPQHF. In DNA form, the CDR3 reads TGTGCCAGCAGTTCCCTCGGGACAGGGGGCAATCAGCCCCAGCATTTT.

This rearrangement joins TRBV12-3 or TRBV12-4 to TRBJ2-3; the D gene is possibly TRBD1 (6 bases). CDR3 size: 17 residues. V gave up 1 base and J gave up 4 bases, with 18 bases separating them. The CDR3 DNA reads as TGTGCCAGCAGTTTAGTCGGCCCACAGGGATACGCAGATACGCAGTATTTT. Amino acids: CASSLVGPQGYADTQYF.

The chain employs TRBV5-1 and TRBJ2-6; D is perhaps TRBD1 (5 bases). Trimming left V 1 base short and J 1 base short, with 21 bases between. This CDR3 has 20 amino acids. Germline V gene data show CDR1 as SGHRS and CDR2 as YFSETQ. As DNA, the CDR3 is TGCGCCAGCAGCTTGATCAGGGTATCAGGCTCCCGATCTGGGGCCAACGTCCTGACTTTC. This sequence encodes CASSLIRVSGSRSGANVLTF.

Concerning this clonotype itself: Being one base from a much bigger clone, this may be a read error. The V call is TRBV14, the J call TRBJ2-1, with D possibly TRBD1 on 6 matching bases. V was pared by 5 bases and J by 10 bases, with 21 bases between. Germline CDR1 and CDR2: SGHDN and FVKESK. The CDR3 consists of 15 residues. The CDR3 region is CASSGAQGFIYEQFF. The DNA of the CDR3 is TGTGCCAGCAGCGGGGCACAGGGTTTTATCTACGAGCAGTTCTTC.

This clonotype was observed a few times. DNA for the CDR3: TGCAGTGCTAGAGAGGGACGGGGTCAGCGCCCAGCGAACAATGAGCAGTTCTTC. Translation: CSAREGRGQRPANNEQFF. The V gene is TRBV20-1, the J gene TRBJ2-1, with D perhaps given as TRBD1 or TRBD2 (5 bases each). The V end lost 0 bases, the J end lost 5 bases, and 23 bases lay between the germline ends. The CDR3 totals 18 residues. Germline V gene sequence: CDR1 DFQATT, CDR2 SNEGSKA (reference sequence).

This chain connects TRBV4-1 to TRBJ1-1; 7 bases are shared with TRBD1. The CDR3 length is 14 residues. V lost 7 bases, J lost 4 bases, and 9 bases stayed unmatched. Per germline, CDR1 MGHRA and CDR2 YSYEKL. The CDR3 nucleotides are TGCGCCAGCACCTGGGACAGTTCTTTCACTGAAGCTTTCTTT. This translates into CASTWDSSFTEAFF.

This clonotype was observed many times. The rearrangement links TRBV3-1 to TRBJ1-1; unclear D gene. This CDR3 region has 11 residues. From germline, CDR1 is LGHDT and CDR2 YNNKEL (reference sequence). Trimming left V 6 bases short and J 1 base short, with 3 bases between. The CDR3 coding sequence is TGTGCCAGCAGGGCGAACACTGAAGCTTTCTTT. Residues: CASRANTEAFF.